The rows below give T cell receptor beta chains drawn from one sample of a study of blood T cell repertoires in COVID-19. Profiled with immunoSEQ multiplex PCR; TCRdb holds only in-frame clones, not every one. The data contain 200,000 to 300,000 clones, less than 90% of them singletons. Sample: peripheral blood. These receptors all come from a man aged 55 to 70 with acute or convalescent COVID-19. CDR3s include the opening cysteine and the closing phenylalanine or tryptophan. The order of the fields is D gene, V gene, J gene, clone size, CDR3 protein, CDR3 DNA. The D gene is left open where the match is weak. Clone size, where shown, is once, few, many, or a class for clones that have expanded.

.	TRBV28	TRBJ1-3	once	CASSYISTGNTIYF	TGTGCCAGCAGTTACATTAGCACTGGAAACACCATATATTTT
.	TRBV5-1	TRBJ2-7	.	CASSPDSFSYEQYF	TGCGCCAGCAGCCCCGACTCATTCTCCTACGAGCAGTACTTC
.	TRBV27	TRBJ1-3	.	CASSPGTSGNTIYF	TGTGCCAGCAGTCCCGGGACATCCGGAAACACCATATATTTT
.	TRBV18	TRBJ2-2	.	CASSLLVADTGELFF	TGTGCCAGCTCACTACTAGTAGCAGACACCGGGGAGCTGTTTTTT
TRBD2	TRBV7-6	TRBJ2-1	.	CASSSTSAQFF	TGTGCCAGCAGCTCGACTAGCGCGCAGTTCTTC
.	TRBV9	TRBJ2-1	.	CASSVAGWETDEQFF	TGTGCCAGCAGCGTAGCTGGGTGGGAGACGGATGAGCAGTTCTTC
TRBD1	TRBV18	TRBJ2-7	once	CASSDRTGTGGEQYF	TGTGCCAGCTCTGACAGAACCGGGACAGGGGGGGAGCAGTACTTC
TRBD1	TRBV9	TRBJ2-2	.	CASSAGTVTTGELFF	TGTGCCAGCAGCGCCGGGACAGTCACAACCGGGGAGCTGTTTTTT
TRBD1	TRBV6-2/TRBV6-3	TRBJ2-6	.	CASSYSRQGGANVLTF	TGTGCCAGCAGTTACTCGAGACAGGGAGGGGCCAACGTCCTGACTTTC
TRBD1	TRBV5-8	TRBJ2-1	.	CASSFHQGASDNEQFF	TGTGCCAGCAGCTTCCACCAGGGGGCGTCGGACAATGAGCAGTTCTTC
.	TRBV6-5	TRBJ1-2	.	CASTGQFNYGYTF	TGTGCCAGCACCGGACAGTTCAACTATGGCTACACCTTC
.	TRBV4-2	TRBJ1-1	.	CASSQTTPRNTEAFF	TGTGCCAGCAGCCAGACGACTCCACGGAACACTGAAGCTTTCTTT
TRBD2	TRBV7-3	TRBJ2-3	.	CASSKTSPSTDTQYF	TGTGCCAGCAGCAAGACTAGCCCTAGCACAGATACGCAGTATTTT
TRBD1	TRBV18	TRBJ1-1	few	CASSPQGADTEAFF	TGTGCCAGCTCGCCACAGGGGGCTGACACTGAAGCTTTCTTT
.	TRBV10-3	TRBJ2-3	.	CAIKLADTQYF	TGTGCCATCAAGCTAGCGGATACGCAGTATTTT
.	TRBV5-1	TRBJ2-2	.	CASSSGLISNTGELFF	TGCGCCAGCAGCTCTGGACTGATTTCGAACACCGGGGAGCTGTTTTTT
.	TRBV30	TRBJ1-4	.	CAWNPSDRSNEKLFF	TGTGCCTGGAATCCCTCCGACAGGAGTAATGAAAAACTGTTTTTT
TRBD2	TRBV19	TRBJ2-3	.	CASSPTSAAATDTQYF	TGTGCCAGTAGTCCCACTAGCGCGGCTGCCACAGATACGCAGTATTTT
TRBD2	TRBV19	TRBJ2-7	.	CASSKLAGGPYEQYF	TGTGCCAGTAGTAAACTAGCGGGAGGGCCCTACGAGCAGTACTTC
.	TRBV27	TRBJ2-2	.	CASSPSVTVTGELFF	TGTGCCAGCAGCCCGAGTGTTACGGTGACCGGGGAGCTGTTTTTT
.	TRBV18	TRBJ1-1	.	CASSPGQMNTEAFF	TGTGCCAGCTCACCTGGACAGATGAACACTGAAGCTTTCTTT
.	TRBV6-5	TRBJ1-2	.	CASSRSGDYGYTF	TGTGCCAGCAGTCGGAGCGGGGACTATGGCTACACCTTC
.	TRBV5-1	TRBJ1-1	.	CASTQNTEAFF	TGCGCCAGCACCCAGAACACTGAAGCTTTCTTT
.	TRBV28	TRBJ2-5	.	CASSSHQGETQYF	TGTGCCAGCAGTTCCCACCAGGGGGAGACCCAGTACTTC
TRBD1	TRBV7-2	TRBJ1-5	.	CASSHGTGGMSNQPQHF	TGTGCCAGCAGCCATGGGACAGGGGGCATGTCCAATCAGCCCCAGCATTTT
.	TRBV4-1	TRBJ1-1	.	CASSPVLDAKGMNTEAFF	TGCGCCAGCAGCCCGGTTCTAGACGCTAAGGGGATGAACACTGAAGCTTTCTTT
.	TRBV18	TRBJ2-6	.	CASSPFDGGSGANVLTF	TGTGCCAGCTCACCATTCGACGGAGGGTCTGGGGCCAACGTCCTGACTTTC
.	TRBV7-9	TRBJ2-2	few	CASFSQGQVGELFF	TGTGCCAGCTTTTCCCAGGGGCAGGTCGGGGAGCTGTTTTTT
TRBD2	TRBV11-2	TRBJ2-1	.	CASSSLAGDGDEQFF	TGTGCCAGCAGCTCCTTAGCGGGAGACGGGGATGAGCAGTTCTTC
.	TRBV9	TRBJ2-2	.	CASREALNTGELFF	TGTGCCAGCAGGGAGGCCCTGAACACCGGGGAGCTGTTTTTT
.	TRBV27	TRBJ1-5	.	CASSQGFGFSNQPQHF	TGTGCCTCCTCCCAGGGGTTTGGGTTTAGCAATCAGCCCCAGCATTTT
.	TRBV7-3	TRBJ2-2	few	CASSLGVNTGELFF	TGTGCCAGCAGCTTGGGAGTTAACACCGGGGAGCTGTTTTTT
TRBD1	TRBV19	TRBJ1-5	few	CASSPRETGEDQPQHF	TGTGCCAGTAGTCCCAGGGAGACAGGGGAGGATCAGCCCCAGCATTTT
.	TRBV23-1	TRBJ1-3	.	CASSHRQASGNTIYF	TGCGCCAGCAGTCACCGACAGGCTTCTGGAAACACCATATATTTT
TRBD1	TRBV2	TRBJ1-2	.	CASSGPLHRGDYGYTF	TGTGCCAGCAGTGGCCCCCTGCACAGGGGGGACTATGGCTACACCTTC
TRBD1	TRBV19	TRBJ2-3	.	CATGQGNTDTQYF	TGTGCCACCGGACAGGGCAACACAGATACGCAGTATTTT
TRBD2	TRBV6-1	TRBJ2-7	.	CASSDLLAGGHSYEQYF	TGTGCCAGCAGTGACCTACTAGCGGGGGGCCACTCCTACGAGCAGTACTTC
TRBD2	TRBV11-3	TRBJ2-1	.	CASSLGFTSGGNEQFF	TGTGCCAGCAGCTTAGGGTTTACTAGCGGGGGCAATGAGCAGTTCTTC
TRBD1	TRBV10-3	TRBJ2-7	.	CAIWGQGATEQYF	TGTGCCATCTGGGGACAGGGGGCGACCGAGCAGTACTTC
.	TRBV27	TRBJ2-7	.	CASSLESSYEQYF	TGTGCCAGCAGTTTGGAGAGCTCCTACGAGCAGTACTTC
TRBD1	TRBV29-1	TRBJ1-1	.	CSGAGQGARTEAFF	TGCAGCGGAGCAGGACAGGGGGCTCGCACTGAAGCTTTCTTT
TRBD1	TRBV7-9	TRBJ1-2	.	CASSNIGQGYGYTF	TGTGCCAGCAGCAACATCGGACAGGGATATGGCTACACCTTC
.	TRBV9	TRBJ2-7	.	CASSVGDRYRTYEQYF	TGTGCCAGCAGCGTAGGAGACAGGTATCGGACCTACGAGCAGTACTTC
.	TRBV18	TRBJ1-3	.	CASSPSSSGNTIYF	TGTGCCAGCTCACCGAGTTCCTCTGGAAACACCATATATTTT
TRBD2	TRBV28	TRBJ2-1	.	CASSLLSGSPYNEQFF	TGTGCCAGCAGTTTGTTAAGCGGGAGCCCTTACAATGAGCAGTTCTTC
TRBD1	TRBV11-2	TRBJ2-3	.	CASSLDPRDRGRTDTQYF	TGTGCCAGCAGCTTAGATCCTCGGGACAGGGGACGCACAGATACGCAGTATTTT
TRBD2	TRBV11-1	TRBJ2-2	few	CASSTGLASVGELFF	TGTGCCAGCAGCACGGGACTAGCGTCGGTCGGGGAGCTGTTTTTT
.	TRBV7-8	TRBJ2-7	.	CASSSGGTSGPKSYEQYF	TGTGCCAGCAGCTCAGGGGGAACTAGCGGCCCCAAATCCTACGAGCAGTACTTC
TRBD1	TRBV12-5	TRBJ2-1	few	CASGSGQLNYNEQFF	TGTGCTAGTGGTTCGGGACAGCTGAACTACAATGAGCAGTTCTTC
.	TRBV3-1/TRBV3-2	TRBJ1-4	.	CASSPRDKSNEKLFF	TGTGCCAGCAGCCCCCGGGACAAGTCTAATGAAAAACTGTTTTTT
.	TRBV29-1	TRBJ2-1	once	CSVAVSSDEQFF	TGCAGCGTTGCGGTTAGCAGCGATGAGCAGTTCTTC
.	TRBV23-1	TRBJ2-5	.	CASSHPGRRGPETQYF	TGCGCCAGCAGTCACCCCGGACGCAGGGGCCCAGAGACCCAGTACTTC
TRBD1	TRBV10-3	TRBJ1-1	.	CAISESEGQGYIEAFF	TGTGCCATCAGTGAGTCGGAAGGACAGGGTTATATTGAAGCTTTCTTT
TRBD1	TRBV11-2	TRBJ2-7	.	CASSTDLAAGGWEQYF	TGTGCCAGCAGCACCGACCTGGCGGCAGGGGGATGGGAGCAGTACTTC
.	TRBV5-1	TRBJ2-5	.	CASSQTGTHPQETQYF	TGCGCCAGCAGCCAGACAGGAACCCACCCACAAGAGACCCAGTACTTC
.	TRBV7-2	TRBJ2-5	once	CASKSQETQYF	TGTGCCAGTAAGAGCCAAGAGACCCAGTACTTC
TRBD1	TRBV27	TRBJ2-1	once	CATYGQVRDNEQFF	TGTGCCACCTACGGACAGGTCCGTGACAATGAGCAGTTCTTC
TRBD2	TRBV7-2	TRBJ2-1	.	CASSLGTSGSLGHNEQFF	TGTGCCAGCAGCTTAGGAACTAGCGGGTCCCTGGGGCACAATGAGCAGTTCTTC
TRBD1	TRBV6-5	TRBJ1-5	.	CASMTGGFGQPQHF	TGTGCCAGCATGACAGGGGGCTTCGGGCAGCCCCAGCATTTT